The entry below describes one TCR beta chain. There is no known antigen for this receptor. The sample holds no much larger clone one base away, and base qualities are not on file. This entry comes from a study of shared clonotypes between healthy human individuals (dated by TCRdb to the early 2020s). Some background on the complete study: Three men and two women, aged 18 to 49 years, made up the cohort. Per donor, leukapheresis produced somewhere between about 0.85 and 10 billion PBMCs. Different laboratories and diverse techniques were used to prepare libraries and sequence TCR repertoires, to increase sequencing depth and limit assay-specific biases. For each donor, CD4 naive and CD4 memory were each given three plates, CD8 naive was given two plates, and CD8 memory was given one plate. The study deeply sequenced blood TCR repertoires of five healthy adults to estimate repertoire size and the extent of clonotype sharing between individuals.

TCR CDR3 regions were amplified from genomic DNA by multiplex PCR using the deep immunoSEQ assay. Extracted genomic DNA from each cell subset was spread evenly across all wells of several immunoSEQ 96-well plates, with each plate serving as a replicate. For sorted subsets, each replicate PCR was loaded with 150 to 250 ng genomic DNA, equivalent to 30,000 or so T cell genomes. Purified libraries were quantified with a Qubit 3.0 fluorometer, sized on a Bioanalyzer 2100, and re-quantified with the KAPA Library Quantification kit. Each immunoSEQ 96-well plate was sequenced on its own single-read 150-cycle Illumina NextSeq 550 flow cell. Under the source paper's analysis protocol: The immunoSEQ output contained only junctional sequences without quality scores, so filtering could not match that applied to full-length reads. Sequences were annotated with PyIR, a Python wrapper for IgBLAST v1.9, and V/J genes and CDR3 were assigned using IMGT germline references. Reads were filtered out if the reads had weak V/J assignments (E-value above 1e-6), no CDR3, stop codons, out-of-frame junctions, or ambiguous translated residues. V3J clonotypes were defined by identical inferred V gene, J gene, and CDR3 amino acid sequence. The percentage overlap between two repertoires was calculated by dividing the number of shared unique clonotypes by the size of the smaller repertoire. Richness of each repertoire was evaluated using RTK rarefaction, the Chao1 estimator, and Recon v2.1 estimates of unobserved clonotypes. OLGA was used to compute generation probabilities for all TCRbeta clonotypes that the gDNA method yielded from a few donors. TCRdb took this table from immuneACCESS and kept in-frame rearrangements with V and J called. Such tables lack part of the clones; where checked against another copy, unresolved V genes explain under half of the gap, and the rest is unexplained. V and J calls and clone size are as listed in that table; D and trimming were resolved from the DNA. The sample table lists about 820,000 clones, more than 85% of them with a count of one. The ten largest clones add up to around 24% of the sample.

CDR1 and CDR2 are read off the germline V gene as SGHDT and YYEEEE. Relative to germline, V is 1 base shorter and J is 0 bases shorter, with 8 bases between their ends. The CDR3 measures 14 amino acids from cysteine to phenylalanine. The read is trimmed to its CDR3 DNA, 42 bases read in frame from base 1. What the research found in general, with its limitations: Only blood was sampled, and tissue TCR repertoires likely differ from those in blood. Rarefaction of sorted-subset datasets indicated incomplete sequencing despite the large sequencing depth. Compared with non-shared clonotypes, the clonotypes found in all four sorted-subset donors had higher generation probabilities. Pairwise subsampling led to the expectation that sequencing depth would affect the degree of clonotype sharing among donors. Naive subsets generally had larger estimated clonotype richness than memory subsets. Because the study included a small number of donors, the genetic and exposure-history diversity represented was limited. Sharing across a few donors was observed for about 5% of naive CD4, over 3% of naive CD8, 2% to 2.5% of memory CD4, and approximately 0.41% of memory CD8 clonotypes.

CD8 naive samples consisted of CD45RO-negative cells that were positively selected for CCR7, yielding a CD45RA+CCR7+ population without TemRA cells. The donors were healthy, HIV-negative adults who had no recently reported acute infections or vaccinations. Every donor was a Caucasian adult residing in Nashville, Tennessee, USA. Blood was collected by leukapheresis, and PBMCs were isolated by Ficoll-Histopaque density gradient centrifugation and then cryopreserved in liquid nitrogen vapor phase. Analytical flow cytometry was used to check the purity and quantity of every magnetically sorted T cell population. From each sorted fraction, genomic DNA was isolated and quantified by UV absorbance on a Nanodrop 2000c.

Recombination connected TRBV5-6 to TRBJ2-7, and possibly TRBD2, on 5 matching bases. The receptor was derived from a man aged 30 to 39 in good health. Sample: naive CD8+ T cells sorted from blood. The cell subset or site label, read with the paper, signifies: CD45RA+CCR7+. CDR3 loop: CASSLTLDSYEQYF. The DNA reads as follows: TGTGCCAGCAGCTTGACACTAGACTCCTACGAGCAGTACTTC. This CDR3, with the reference TRBV5-6 and TRBJ2-7 proteins standing in past its ends, gives the full variable domain DAGVTQSPTHLIKTRGQQVTLRCSPKSGHDTVSWYQQALGQGPQFIFQYYEEEERQRGNFPDRFSGHQFPNYSSELNVNALLLGDSALYLCASSLTLDSYEQYFGPGTRLTVT.